These 17 T cell receptor beta chains originate from one sample sequenced in a study of tumor and adjacent non-tumor tissue in lung cancer. The template was RNA from unsorted bulk tissue. Distant lung tissue was collected more than 3 cm away from the tumor edge. The library came from three nested PCR rounds adapted from ARM-PCR protocols. TCRdb re-called the multiplex PCR reads with MiXCR, one entry per CDR3 protein. The sample consists of approximately 90,000 distinct CDR3 sequences, about 77% of them appearing once. Source material: distant non-tumor lung tissue. These receptor sequences come from a woman between 50 and 59 years old with non-small cell lung cancer.

The rearrangement joins TRBV6-2 or TRBV6-3 to TRBJ1-1; 8 bases are a match to TRBD1. The ends lost 11 bases at V and 12 bases at J; junction bases unmatched: 14. This CDR3 is built from 12 residues. The V gene's germline CDR1 is MNHEY and CDR2 SVGEGT. CDR3 sequence reads: CAVYGTGLETFF. The CDR3 DNA sequence: TGTGCCGTTTACGGGACAGGACTCGAAACTTTCTTT.

With respect to this clonotype: The CDR3 does not close with the conserved phenylalanine or tryptophan, likely indicating a read error. The J gene is TRBJ1-5, the V gene TRBV12-3 or TRBV12-4; possibly TRBD1 for D (5 bases). The CDR3 length is 14 residues. V was cut by 7 bases and J by 5 bases, with 15 bases left in between. The CDR3 loop is CASKAKGRDQPQHL. The CDR3 coding sequence is TGTGCCAGCAAAGCAAAAGGCAGGGATCAGCCCCAGCATCTT.

Concerning this clonotype itself: At one end the junction does not follow the germline gene, possibly because of a read error. The rearrangement links TRBV12-3 or TRBV12-4 to TRBJ2-7; 10 nucleotides agree with TRBD1. The CDR3 has 15 residues. The CDR3: CASSTRTGGRYAQYF. CDR3 nucleotides: TGTGCCAGCAGTACCAGGACAGGGGGTAGGTACGCGCAGTACTTC.

Points on this clonotype: The germline gene is not matched at one end of the junction; a read error may be the cause. The rearrangement joins TRBV6-1 to TRBJ1-4, with 8 positions matching TRBD1. Germline lookup yields CDR1 MNHNS and CDR2 SASEGT. CDR3 length: 17 residues. The CDR3 sequence: CTSSDHLGGTGNEKLFF. Written as DNA, the CDR3 is TGTACCAGCAGTGACCACCTCGGCGGGACAGGCAATGAGAAACTGTTTTTT.

Comments on this clonotype: An end of the junction does not agree with germline; a read error may underlie this. As DNA, the CDR3 is TGTGCCACGGGACTAGCGGGAGAACTAACCGAAAACATTCAGCACTTC. Its protein product is CATGLAGELTENIQHF. The V and J genes are TRBV28 and TRBJ2-4; 14 bases match TRBD2. The CDR3 extends over 16 amino acids. The germline V gene encodes CDR1 MDHEN and CDR2 SYDVKM.

This clonotype was recorded only once. This likely comes from a read error, as the CDR3 has no conserved phenylalanine or tryptophan at its end. The DNA is omitted, as the CDR3 cannot be located on it reliably, and the CDR3 follows TCRdb's listing. The genes are TRBV6-1 and TRBJ2-5. Germline lookup yields CDR1 MNHNS and CDR2 SASEGT. Termini included, the CDR3 measures 13 amino acids. CDR3 in amino acids: CASNVQLQETQYL.

J is TRBJ2-7 and V is TRBV6-1; D might be TRBD2 (6 bases). Trimming removed 10 bases from V and 1 base from J, with 14 bases in between. Germline CDR1 reads MNHNS; CDR2 reads SASEGT. This CDR3 is built from 13 residues. DNA for the CDR3: TGTGCCATCAGCGAAGGAGGGTCCTACGAGCAGTACTTC. Translating gives CAISEGGSYEQYF.

On this clonotype: An end of the junction differs from the germline gene, which may be a read error. The rearrangement joins TRBV11-2 to TRBJ2-7; 7 bases are a match to TRBD2. CDR1 and CDR2 (germline): SGHAT, FQNNGV. This CDR3 is 12 amino acids long. For the CDR3, the DNA is TGTGTCAGCAGCTTAAGCAGCGGGGAGAAGCACTTC. This gives the protein CVSSLSSGEKHF.

The CDR3 DNA sequence: TGCTGCCTCCGACTAGCGGGGGGATTAGAAGAGACCCAGTACTTC. It specifies CCLRLAGGLEETQYF. The chain couples TRBV29-1 to TRBJ2-5; TRBD2 agrees at 13 bases. CDR1 and CDR2 (germline): SQVTM, ANQGSEA. The CDR3 sequence is 15 residues long.

This clonotype was recorded at least ten times. The V call is TRBV7-9, the J call TRBJ1-1, with D unclear. The CDR3 consists of 16 residues. V lost 1 base and J 2 bases, leaving 14 bases between the germline ends. Germline V gene sequence: CDR1 SEHNR, CDR2 FQNEAQ (reference sequence). CDR3 sequence (DNA): TGTGCCAGCAGCTTAGGAGGCGTTGGGATTAACACTGAAGCTTTCTTT. This sequence encodes CASSLGGVGINTEAFF.

Points on this clonotype: With a much larger clone just one base away, this may be a read error. This chain joins TRBV20-1 and TRBJ2-3, with 9 bases that match TRBD2. CDR3 size: 16 residues. Germline V CDR1 and CDR2: DFQATT, SNEGSKA (reference sequence). V was clipped by 6 bases and J by 1 base; unmatched bases: 11. The CDR3 DNA follows: TGCAGTGCCCAACATTCTCGGACTAGCGGCACAGATACGCAGTATTTT. It translates to CSAQHSRTSGTDTQYF.

V usage is TRBV6-1 and J usage is TRBJ2-1; 7 bases fit TRBD2. The CDR3 runs to 14 residues. The germline gives CDR1 MNHNS, CDR2 SASEGT. The CDR3 coding sequence is TGTGTCAACAGTAGCCGGATAGCGGGTAATGAGCAGTTCTTC. Amino acid sequence: CVNSSRIAGNEQFF.

The CDR3 bases are TGTGCCAGCAGGTACAGCTTCGGAGACACAGATACGCAGTATTTT. Translated: CASRYSFGDTDTQYF. The chain uses TRBV6-2 or TRBV6-3 and TRBJ2-3; no reliable D call. The CDR3 covers 15 residues. The germline V gene has CDR1 MNHEY and CDR2 SVGEGT. V was shortened by 6 bases and J by 2 bases, with 15 bases between the two germline ends.

Turning to this clonotype: Being one base from a much bigger clone, this may be a read error. The rearrangement links TRBV28 to TRBJ1-2; D gene unclear. Germline CDR1 reads MDHEN; CDR2 reads SYDVKM. The CDR3 totals 15 residues. This CDR3 reads CANSEGQVLSYGYTF. The DNA for the CDR3 is TGTGCCAACAGTGAAGGCCAGGTTCTTTCCTATGGCTACACCTTC.

As concerns this clonotype: An end of the junction differs from the germline gene, which may be a read error. The V gene is TRBV6-1, the J gene TRBJ2-7; a weak D match, TRBD1 (6 bases). Germline V gene data show CDR1 as MNHNS and CDR2 as SASEGT. The CDR3 extends over 16 amino acids. CDR3 nucleotide sequence: TGTGCCAACAGTGAACGTACTAGGGGGACCAGCTACGAACAGTACTTC. It specifies CANSERTRGTSYEQYF.

About this clonotype itself: Relative to the germline gene, one junction end is altered; a read error may explain this. The rearrangement joins TRBV6-2 or TRBV6-3 to TRBJ2-7; no clear D. The CDR3 covers 14 residues. CDR1 is MNHEY and CDR2 is SVGEGT in the germline V gene. The CDR3: CASSYDKATFVQCF. CDR3 nucleotides: TGTGCCAGCAGTTACGACAAGGCGACCTTTGTGCAGTGCTTC.

The rearrangement links TRBV6-6 to TRBJ2-1, with TRBD2 matching 9 bases. Germline CDR1 and CDR2: MNHNY and SVGAGI (reference sequence). The CDR3 loop spans 14 amino acids. CDR3 protein: CVIGSGRTYNEQFF. The CDR3 DNA sequence: TGTGTAATCGGGAGCGGGAGGACCTACAATGAGCAGTTCTTC.